The rows below give T cell receptor beta chains drawn from one sample of a study of T cell responses to AZD1222 COVID-19 vaccine. Data came from immunoSEQ multiplex PCR; TCRdb stores just in-frame clones and leaves some out. This sample has 100,000 or so clones; roughly 89% occur once, and the top ten carry approximately 16%. The sequencing here drew on peripheral blood, taken on day 0 of AZD1222 vaccination. The receptor set was obtained from an adult in good health. The CDR3 runs from the conserved cysteine through the conserved F or W. D genes are given only for firm matches. Only some rows state a clone size, as once, few, many or a class for expanded clones.

TRBV12-3/TRBV12-4	TRBJ1-1	-	-	CASSYVPNTEAFF	TGTGCCAGCAGTTATGTTCCGAACACTGAAGCTTTCTTT
TRBV5-1	TRBJ1-6	TRBD1	few	CASCSKTGVSPLHF	TGCGCCAGCTGCTCCAAGACAGGGGTATCACCCCTCCACTTT
TRBV5-1	TRBJ2-3	TRBD1	-	CASSQGQGTDTQYF	TGCGCCAGCAGCCAGGGACAGGGCACAGATACGCAGTATTTT
TRBV9	TRBJ2-7	TRBD2	-	CASSVGLAVIYEQYF	TGTGCCAGCAGTGTTGGACTAGCGGTTATCTACGAGCAGTACTTC
TRBV7-9	TRBJ2-5	TRBD2	-	CASSRGGSSRETQYF	TGTGCCAGCAGCCGCGGGGGGAGCTCGCGAGAGACCCAGTACTTC
TRBV2	TRBJ1-2	TRBD1	-	CASSRQGLNYGYTF	TGTGCCAGCAGTAGACAGGGATTAAACTATGGCTACACCTTC
TRBV18	TRBJ1-1	TRBD1	-	CASSPNTGVANTEAFF	TGTGCCAGCTCACCAAATACAGGGGTAGCGAACACTGAAGCTTTCTTT
TRBV10-1	TRBJ2-3	-	-	CASSDPGSTDTQYF	TGCGCCAGCAGTGACCCGGGGAGCACAGATACGCAGTATTTT
TRBV2	TRBJ1-1	-	once	CASSVIVRNTEAFF	TGTGCCAGCAGTGTTATAGTTAGGAACACTGAAGCTTTCTTT
TRBV11-3	TRBJ2-1	-	-	CASSPGTVGGEQFF	TGTGCCAGCAGCCCCGGGACCGTTGGGGGTGAGCAGTTCTTC
TRBV11-2	TRBJ2-7	-	-	CASSLEVAFYEQYF	TGTGCCAGCAGCTTAGAGGTAGCTTTCTACGAGCAGTACTTC
TRBV19	TRBJ1-1	-	-	CASFSTIDGRGNTEAFF	TGTGCCAGTTTTTCCACTATCGACGGTCGGGGCAACACTGAAGCTTTCTTT
TRBV28	TRBJ1-1	TRBD1	-	CASSSGQGIGTEAFF	TGTGCCAGCAGTTCGGGACAGGGAATCGGCACTGAAGCTTTCTTT
TRBV5-1	TRBJ2-3	TRBD2	-	CASRPASSGPADTQYF	TGCGCCAGTCGGCCCGCCTCTAGCGGTCCCGCAGATACGCAGTATTTT
TRBV10-3	TRBJ1-2	-	-	CAISDERRANYGYTF	TGTGCCATCAGTGATGAAAGAAGAGCTAACTATGGCTACACCTTC
TRBV10-2	TRBJ2-1	-	-	CASRGQSSYNEQFF	TGCGCCAGCAGAGGGCAGAGCTCCTACAATGAGCAGTTCTTC
TRBV10-3	TRBJ2-1	TRBD1	-	CAISRQGGGEQFF	TGTGCCATCAGTAGACAGGGGGGAGGTGAGCAGTTCTTC
TRBV5-1	TRBJ1-1	-	-	CASSLEDTEAFF	TGCGCCAGCAGCTTGGAGGACACTGAAGCTTTCTTT
TRBV7-9	TRBJ1-1	-	few	CASSPLTGNTEAFF	TGTGCCAGCTCACCTTTGACAGGGAACACTGAAGCTTTCTTT
TRBV24-1	TRBJ2-3	TRBD1	-	CATSDLYRGRPDTQYF	TGTGCCACCAGTGATTTGTACAGGGGGCGCCCAGATACGCAGTATTTT
TRBV5-1	TRBJ2-1	-	-	CASSPSPTTGIAYNEQFF	TGCGCCAGCAGCCCTTCTCCCACGACAGGAATTGCCTACAATGAGCAGTTCTTC
TRBV6-5	TRBJ2-1	TRBD2	-	CASQRELANEQFF	TGTGCCAGCCAGCGGGAGTTGGCCAATGAGCAGTTCTTC
TRBV11-2	TRBJ2-2	TRBD2	once	CASSVNPGRGSNTGELFF	TGTGCCAGCAGCGTAAACCCCGGGAGGGGATCGAACACCGGGGAGCTGTTTTTT
TRBV5-1	TRBJ1-2	TRBD1	-	CASSFGTGSYGYTF	TGCGCCAGCAGCTTCGGGACAGGGAGCTATGGCTACACCTTC
TRBV4-1	TRBJ1-1	-	-	CASSLARGMNTEAFF	TGCGCCAGCAGCCTTGCCCGGGGGATGAACACTGAAGCTTTCTTT
TRBV2	TRBJ1-1	-	-	CASSGRVRSTEAFF	TGTGCCAGCAGTGGCAGGGTTCGTTCCACTGAAGCTTTCTTT
TRBV19	TRBJ2-1	TRBD1	-	CASGGPTGGLGNEQFF	TGTGCCTCAGGGGGTCCGACAGGGGGCCTGGGCAATGAGCAGTTCTTC
TRBV6-1	TRBJ1-5	-	-	CASSESRDQPQHF	TGTGCCAGCAGTGAAAGCAGGGATCAGCCCCAGCATTTT
TRBV6-6	TRBJ1-5	-	-	CASSYSSQPQHF	TGTGCCAGCAGTTACTCTTCGCAGCCCCAGCATTTT
TRBV10-1	TRBJ2-1	-	-	CASSEIGGYEQFF	TGCGCCAGCAGTGAAATAGGGGGGTATGAGCAGTTCTTC
TRBV3-1/TRBV3-2	TRBJ2-2	TRBD1	-	CASVGAGGAGELFF	TGTGCCAGCGTGGGGGCAGGGGGAGCCGGGGAGCTGTTTTTT
TRBV9	TRBJ2-5	-	once	CASSVGSYRRETQYF	TGTGCCAGCAGCGTAGGATCATACCGGCGGGAGACCCAGTACTTC
TRBV5-6	TRBJ2-5	TRBD1	-	CASTGQGETQYF	TGTGCCAGCACCGGACAGGGGGAGACCCAGTACTTC
TRBV7-6	TRBJ2-3	TRBD2	-	CASSPTPLAGGADTQYF	TGTGCCAGCAGCCCTACTCCTCTAGCGGGGGGTGCAGATACGCAGTATTTT
TRBV4-2	TRBJ2-1	TRBD2	-	CASTPSGGAGEQFF	TGTGCCAGCACCCCTAGCGGGGGGGCCGGGGAGCAGTTCTTC
TRBV27	TRBJ2-7	TRBD1	-	CASSLLHRGYEQYF	TGTGCCAGCAGCCTACTGCACAGGGGCTACGAGCAGTACTTC
TRBV11-2	TRBJ2-3	TRBD2	-	CASSLSASGGRDTQYF	TGTGCCAGCAGCTTAAGCGCTAGCGGGGGGAGAGATACGCAGTATTTT
TRBV11-2	TRBJ2-7	-	-	CASSRLGGLSSYEQYF	TGTGCCAGCAGCCGTCTCGGGGGGCTGAGCTCCTACGAGCAGTACTTC
TRBV9	TRBJ2-7	-	-	CASSVASATGLGEQYF	TGTGCCAGCAGCGTAGCTTCTGCCACCGGTTTGGGGGAGCAGTACTTC
TRBV2	TRBJ2-3	-	few	CANRLTVVRTDTQYF	TGTGCCAACAGACTGACCGTCGTGAGGACAGATACGCAGTATTTT
TRBV20-1	TRBJ2-2	-	-	CSASGLSRGELFF	TGCAGTGCTAGTGGACTTTCCCGGGGGGAGCTGTTTTTT
TRBV12-2	TRBJ2-7	-	-	CASRFNLTGEAFSKTSYEQYF	TGTGCAAGTCGCTTCAATCTTACAGGGGAAGCCTTCAGCAAGACATCCTACGAGCAGTACTTC
TRBV28	TRBJ2-7	TRBD1	-	CASRDRVVNEQYF	TGTGCCAGCCGAGACAGGGTGGTCAACGAGCAGTACTTC
TRBV2	TRBJ1-1	-	-	CASTKQGNTEAFF	TGTGCCAGCACTAAACAGGGGAACACTGAAGCTTTCTTT
TRBV9	TRBJ2-2	TRBD2	-	CASSSPLAGVDTGELFF	TGTGCCAGCAGCTCTCCCCTAGCGGGAGTTGACACCGGGGAGCTGTTTTTT
TRBV5-1	TRBJ2-7	TRBD2	-	CASREEWASYEQYF	TGCGCCAGCCGGGAGGAGTGGGCGTCCTACGAGCAGTACTTC
TRBV2	TRBJ2-1	TRBD2	once	CASGSFLAGGRNEQFF	TGTGCCAGCGGTTCGTTCCTAGCGGGGGGGCGGAATGAGCAGTTCTTC
TRBV5-1	TRBJ2-7	-	-	CASSLGPEGNEQYF	TGCGCCAGCAGCTTGGGGCCGGAGGGCAACGAGCAGTACTTC
TRBV6-2/TRBV6-3	TRBJ2-4	TRBD2	-	CASSYPGLAGVPLAKNIQYF	TGTGCCAGCAGTTACCCAGGACTAGCGGGAGTACCCCTAGCCAAAAACATTCAGTACTTC
TRBV7-2	TRBJ2-2	-	-	CASSRSQEIMNTGELFF	TGTGCCAGCAGTCGAAGCCAGGAAATTATGAACACCGGGGAGCTGTTTTTT
TRBV11-2	TRBJ2-1	TRBD1	-	CASSNRGPNNEQFF	TGTGCCAGCAGCAACAGGGGACCCAACAATGAGCAGTTCTTC
TRBV10-3	TRBJ2-6	TRBD1	-	CAISQDGRGRQGANVLTF	TGTGCCATAAGTCAGGATGGCAGGGGGCGTCAGGGGGCCAACGTCCTGACTTTC
TRBV7-8	TRBJ1-1	-	-	CANSRRSGGGTEAFF	TGTGCCAACAGCCGAAGGAGTGGGGGGGGCACTGAAGCTTTCTTT